This TCR beta chain derives from a study of blood T cell repertoires in COVID-19. Patients from Seattle were sampled longitudinally, starting during active infection. Germline assignment: CDR1 LNHNV and CDR2 YYDKDF (reference sequence). The CDR3 consists of 15 residues. V was pared by 8 bases and J by 0 bases, with 16 bases between. Measured with immunoSEQ multiplex PCR; TCRdb has only the in-frame clones, and not every one. The sample carries 170,000 or so clones, 65% to 85% recorded once. The TCR originated in a woman in her thirties or forties with COVID-19, enrolled during active disease. Source material: peripheral blood. The chain has TRBV15 and TRBJ1-1; D is unclear. CDR3 sequence reads: CATSRGHHLNTEAFF. The CDR3 coding sequence is TGTGCCACCTCGCGAGGGCACCACCTGAACACTGAAGCTTTCTTT.